This passage covers 17 T cell receptor beta chains from one sample sequenced in a study of blood T cells in healthy people across ages. Combining a sample-barcoded 5' primer with a J-beta primer mix, a second PCR ran for roughly 7 to 11 cycles. Via MiXCR, TCRdb re-called the 5' RACE reads, giving one row per CDR3 protein. The sample yields hundreds of thousands of distinct CDR3 sequences, over 40% seen once. The sample comprised blood. The receptors here all came from a woman older than 75 in good health.

The chain carries TRBV7-2 and TRBJ2-5, with D perhaps matching TRBD2 (5 bases). Per the germline V gene, CDR1 is SGHTA and CDR2 is FQGNSA. The CDR3 totals 15 residues. V was pared by 1 base and J by 5 bases, with 14 bases between. The CDR3 reads CASSLVEASLETQYF. Here the CDR3 DNA reads TGTGCCAGCAGCTTAGTGGAGGCTAGCCTGGAGACCCAGTACTTC.

The V call is TRBV3-1, the J call TRBJ1-2; D may be TRBD1 (5 bases). This CDR3 region has 13 residues. Trimming shortened V by 3 bases and J by 4 bases, and 9 bases separated the two germline ends. Germline V gene sequence: CDR1 LGHDT, CDR2 YNNKEL (reference sequence). The CDR3 region is CASSHQGPYGYTF. The CDR3 nucleotides are TGTGCCAGCAGCCACCAGGGACCCTATGGCTACACCTTC. Filled out from reference TRBV3-1 and TRBJ1-2, the complete variable domain reads DTAVSQTPKYLVTQMGNDKSIKCEQNLGHDTMYWYKQDSKKFLKIMFSYNNKELIINETVPNRFSPKSPDKAHLNLHINSLELGDSAVYFCASSHQGPYGYTFGSGTRLTVV.

The gene calls are TRBV6-5 and TRBJ2-7; possible D gene TRBD2, 5 bases. Trimming left V 2 bases short and J 0 bases short, with 11 bases between. This CDR3 spans 15 amino acids. Germline V lookup: CDR1 MNHEY, CDR2 SVGAGI. The CDR3 is CASSYDYESSYEQYF. CDR3 bases: TGTGCCAGCAGTTACGACTACGAAAGCTCCTACGAGCAGTACTTC.

This chain uses TRBV7-6 with TRBJ1-6; no reliable D call. V dropped 1 base and J dropped 6 bases, with 10 bases sitting between them. The CDR3 extends over 15 amino acids. Germline V lookup: CDR1 SGHVS, CDR2 FNYEAQ. The CDR3 nucleotides are TGTGCCAGCAGCTTAGATCGGCCGTCTAATTCACCCCTCCACTTT. It specifies CASSLDRPSNSPLHF.

This chain uses TRBV9 with TRBJ1-5; 8 bases map to TRBD1. The CDR3 consists of 13 residues. Germline CDR1 and CDR2: SGDLS and YYNGEE. The junction had 4 bases not matched to a gene; V was cut back by 4 bases and J by 7 bases. CDR3 in DNA: TGTGCCAGCAGCAAGGACAGGGACCAGCCCCAGCATTTT. As protein: CASSKDRDQPQHF.

V is TRBV28 and J is TRBJ2-1, with a possible D match to TRBD2 (5 bases). The CDR3 length is 14 residues. The germline V gene has CDR1 MDHEN and CDR2 SYDVKM. V lost 5 bases, J lost 9 bases, and 17 bases lay in between. This chain's CDR3 is CASSAPASHGEQFF. In DNA, the CDR3 is TGTGCCAGCAGTGCCCCGGCTAGCCACGGTGAGCAGTTCTTC.

The chain couples TRBV30 to TRBJ2-1; TRBD2 matches 9 bases. Losses at the gene ends were 1 base for V and 8 bases for J; bases not matched to a gene: 9. The V gene's germline CDR1 is GTSNPN and CDR2 SVGIG (reference sequence). This CDR3 comprises 15 residues. CDR3: CAWSGGGRARDEQFF. CDR3 nucleotides: TGTGCCTGGAGTGGAGGCGGGAGGGCCAGGGATGAGCAGTTCTTC.

This chain joins TRBV12-3 or TRBV12-4 and TRBJ2-1; D perhaps matches TRBD1 (5 bases). This CDR3 contains 15 residues. V was cut by 10 bases and J by 0 bases, with 16 bases left in between. The DNA for the CDR3 is TGTGCCAACATGAGACAGAGGAGCTCCTACAATGAGCAGTTCTTC. This translates into CANMRQRSSYNEQFF.

The table lists this clonotype with a few counts. J is TRBJ2-5 and V is TRBV5-1; the match to TRBD2 covers 8 bases. V was clipped by 4 bases and J by 1 base; unmatched bases: 15. The germline V gene has CDR1 SGHRS and CDR2 YFSETQ. This CDR3 is built from 18 residues. This chain's CDR3 is CASSTVGLAGSLQETQYF. In DNA form, the CDR3 reads TGCGCCAGCAGCACCGTAGGACTAGCCGGATCCCTCCAAGAGACCCAGTACTTC.

Note on this clonotype: This may stem from a read error, because a much larger clone lies one nucleotide away. V usage is TRBV5-1 and J usage is TRBJ2-4; D call uncertain. The tail of the sequence fits TRBJ2-5 better, so the J call may be wrong. The CDR3 contains 14 residues. From germline, CDR1 is SGHRS and CDR2 YFSETQ. Here the CDR3 reads CAGSFDGVRETQYF. As DNA, the CDR3 is TGCGCCGGCAGCTTCGATGGGGTGAGGGAGACCCAGTACTTC.

With respect to this clonotype: A much larger clone differs from this one at a single base, so this may be a read error. This chain joins TRBV5-1 and TRBJ1-6, with 8 bases identical to TRBD1. CDR3 size: 15 residues. CDR1 and CDR2 (germline): SGHRS, YFSETQ. The CDR3 DNA reads TGCGCCAGCAGCTTTCAAGGACAGGGAAATTCACCCCCCCACTTT. It encodes CASSFQGQGNSPPHF.

A word on this clonotype: Being one base from a much bigger clone, this may be a read error. The chain employs TRBV12-3 or TRBV12-4 and TRBJ1-2, with unresolved D. The CDR3 has 11 amino acids. V lost 7 bases to trimming and J lost 8 bases, with 11 bases between them. As DNA, the CDR3 is TGTGCCAGCAATGGAGGCAGGGGCTACACCTTC. Amino acids: CASNGGRGYTF.

V usage is TRBV20-1 and J usage is TRBJ2-3; TRBD1 matches at 9 bases. After removal of 6 bases from V and 3 bases from J, the junction contained 10 bases not matched to a gene. CDR1 is DFQATT and CDR2 is SNEGSKA in the germline V gene (reference sequence). CDR3 length equals 15 residues. CDR3: CSAKTGQGVTDTQYF. The CDR3 DNA sequence: TGCAGTGCAAAGACGGGACAGGGCGTGACAGATACGCAGTATTTT.

On this clonotype: Given a much more abundant clone one base away, this may be a read error. The J gene is TRBJ2-1, the V gene TRBV27; tentatively, D is TRBD1 or TRBD2 (5 bases each). The end of the DNA fits TRBJ2-7 better, so the J call may be wrong. This CDR3 is built from 14 residues. The germline V gene has CDR1 MNHEY and CDR2 SMNVEV (reference sequence). DNA of the CDR3: TGTGCCAGCAGTTTATGGGGGACGGGGAATGAGCAGTACTTC. This translates into CASSLWGTGNEQYF.

This rearrangement joins TRBV29-1 to TRBJ1-2; maybe TRBD1 (6 bases). The germline V and J ends were trimmed by 8 bases and 4 bases, with 14 bases remaining between them. CDR3 size: 12 residues. CDR1 is SQVTM and CDR2 is ANQGSEA in the germline V gene. CDR3 loop: CSLRDTGYGYTF. Written as DNA, the CDR3 is TGCAGCTTACGGGACACTGGCTATGGCTACACCTTC.

The V call is TRBV12-3 or TRBV12-4, the J call TRBJ1-1; possibly TRBD1 for D (5 bases). The CDR3 runs 14 residues. The V and J ends lost 3 bases and 0 bases respectively, with 8 bases between them. CDR3 nucleotide sequence: TGTGCCAGCAGTTTGAAGGGGATGAACACTGAAGCTTTCTTT. Protein sequence: CASSLKGMNTEAFF.

Comments on this clonotype: An end of the junction does not agree with germline; a read error may underlie this. The rearrangement uses TRBV27 and TRBJ1-6; no clear D. Germline V gene data show CDR1 as MNHEY and CDR2 as SMNVEV (reference sequence). The CDR3 is 13 amino acids. The CDR3 coding sequence is TGTGCCAGCAGTCCCGGGAGGAATTCACCCCCCCACTTT. This gives the protein CASSPGRNSPPHF.